Here is one TCR beta chain with its context. What antigen it recognizes has not been identified. Per-base quality was not reported, and no clone a single base away is much larger than it. Receptor libraries were prepared by the immunoSEQ multiplex PCR assay. The authors' analysis ran thus. During preprocessing, nonproductive sequences were removed, along with CDR3s that did not begin with C, did not end with F or W, or were shorter than 7 amino acids. The MANAFEST web app identified antigen-specific clonotypes based on expansion compared with the reference and other culture wells. To be counted as positive, a clone had to show significant expansion compared with the reference culture, at an FDR below 0.05, in 2 of 3 replicate wells. A further requirement for positive clones was significant expansion compared with all other tandem wells, along with an odds ratio above 5. CDR3 homology was measured as pairwise Levenshtein distance, computed with the stringdist R package after trimming three terminal residues from each end. Sourced from immuneACCESS, this table was stored by TCRdb with only in-frame sequences that have V and J called. A share of the clones is absent; for the studies checked, an unresolved V gene accounts for under half, and the remainder has no known explanation. The V and J calls and clone size were taken over from that table, and D and trimming were inferred from the DNA. The sample table contains around 25,000 clones; only one count was recorded for approximately 70% of them. Clones ranked in the top ten supply roughly 21% of the sample.

CD4+ T cells from unexposed donors were collected before the COVID-19 pandemic (2011-2018). After approximately eleven days of culture, CD4+ T cells were isolated with the EasySep CD4+ T cell isolation kit. As cell number allowed, CD4+ T cells from unexposed donors were tested for reactivity to SARS-CoV-2 S and N and to four common cold coronavirus spike pools. PBMCs were cultured at a few million per well in IMDM supplemented with around 5% human AB serum and around 9.2 IU/ml IL-2. Half of the culture medium was replaced with fresh IL-2-containing medium on days 3 and 7. Each peptide culture condition was generally run in triplicate replicate wells. Leukapheresis product for the unexposed donors was purchased commercially. PBMCs were isolated from leukapheresis product or whole blood by Ficoll-Paque PLUS gradient centrifugation. PBMCs were either cryopreserved at -140°C or used fresh in the expansion assay. The QIAamp Micro DNA Kit was used to extract genomic DNA from the CD4+ T cells.

This sample was included in a study of CD4 T cells in relation to SARS-CoV-2 and coronaviruses listed by TCRdb under 2021. In terms of the full investigation: In the ViraFEST assay, PBMCs were cultured with antigen for 9 to 11 days, after which TCR beta CDR3s were sequenced to identify antigen-specific clonal expansions. An HIV-1 Nef peptide pool or a culture without peptide was used as the negative reference condition. Using patient-derived lymphoblastoid cell lines, the shared crossreactive spike epitopes were mapped to their HLA restriction. Memory CD4+ T cell crossreactivity between SARS-CoV-2 and common cold coronavirus spike proteins was assessed at the TCR clonotype level in the study. The Adaptive Biotechnologies TCR-sequencing kit was used for samples from three pre-COVID donors and for the naive versus memory experiments, whereas the other data were Illumina-based. A different TCR-beta assay, based on Illumina, was used to sequence expansion assays from other donors in the study.

There are 16 amino acids in the CDR3, from cysteine to phenylalanine inclusive. Only CDR3 DNA is held: 48 bases, read in frame from base 1. Taken from the germline V gene, the CDR1 and CDR2 loops are SGHRS and YFSETQ. The junction shows trimming of 0 bases on V and 1 base on J, and the gene matches do not reach 6 bases of it. Results and caveats for the whole study, not just this receptor: Pre-pandemic and post-infection samples were not both contributed by any donor, so tracing of the source of pre-existing responses was limited. Significantly weaker SARS-CoV-2-driven expansion was shown by crossreactive clones than by monoreactive clones, consistent with antigenic imprinting. The study was limited by small numbers of patients and tested TCRs. Since the crossreactivity analysis centred on spike protein, crossreactivity against other viral proteins was not assessed. Memory CD4+ clonotypes crossrecognizing SARS-CoV-2 and at least one common cold coronavirus spike were found in around 65% of donors.

This chain joins TRBV5-1 to TRBJ2-7; 8 bases in the middle match TRBD1. This receptor was obtained from a human donor in good health. Material for sequencing was CD4+ T cells from PBMCs, cultured in vitro. For the CDR3, the sequence is CASSLGPQGASYEQYF. Here is the DNA: TGCGCCAGCAGCTTGGGTCCCCAGGGGGCTTCCTACGAGCAGTACTTC. Extended through the reference TRBV5-1 and TRBJ2-7 proteins, this CDR3 yields the full variable domain: KAGVTQTPRYLIKTRGQQVTLSCSPISGHRSVSWYQQTPGQGLQFLFEYFSETQRNKGNFPGRFSGRQFSNSRSEMNVSTLELGDSALYLCASSLGPQGASYEQYFGPGTRLTVT.